The sample holds a few counts of the clone carrying this T cell receptor beta chain. As yet, its antigen is unknown. The CDR3 has 13 amino acids. The V end was cut by 8 bases, the J end by 2 bases, with 11 bases between. CDR1 and CDR2 (germline): SEHNR, FQNEAQ (reference sequence). These data are taken from a study of CD8 T cells in ankylosing spondylitis. Points from the study as a whole: About 8 highly homologous variants made up a TCR beta motif that seemed to typify ankylosing spondylitis blood. Clones tied to disease were said to be significantly enriched in matched ankylosing spondylitis synovial fluid.

5'-RACE, quantitative and with molecular barcodes, yielded the TCR beta libraries. TCRdb re-analysed the 5' RACE reads in MiXCR, keeping a single row per CDR3 protein. The data show roughly 700,000 distinct CDR3 sequences, around 20% seen once. Sequencing was done on a sample of blood, either unsorted or a sorted T cell fraction (not recorded which). The gene calls are TRBV7-9 and TRBJ2-3; no reliable D call. The sequence came from a male donor with ankylosing spondylitis. The CDR3 loop reads CASVFFATDTQYF. The CDR3 nucleotides read TGTGCCAGCGTATTTTTTGCCACAGATACGCAGTATTTT.